Sequencing of this T cell receptor beta chain was carried out in a study of OX40 agonist ivuxolimab in advanced cancers. Some background on the complete study: Ivuxolimab was an agonistic, fully human IgG2 monoclonal antibody directed against OX40 (CD134), a costimulatory receptor. Of the roughly 51 patients in dose escalation, approximately 20 had hepatocellular carcinoma, about 15 had melanoma, 9 had renal cell carcinoma and 9 had head and neck cancer. Intravenous ivuxolimab was administered to patients every 2 weeks at six dose levels: 0.01, 0.1, 0.3, 1.5, 3 and 10 mg/kg. Three dose-escalation patients achieved partial responses, one with hepatocellular carcinoma and two with cutaneous melanoma. In the dose-escalation cohort, roughly 82% of patients were male, and the mean age was around 65 years with a range of about 20 to 79. The purpose of peripheral TCRbeta sequencing was to test whether ivuxolimab changed TCR sequence diversity and led to clonal T-cell expansion. Patients were allowed to have had prior anti-PD-1, anti-PD-L1 or anti-CTLA-4 therapy, and 30% to 50% of the dose-escalation patients had previously received checkpoint inhibitors. The monotherapy dose-escalation portion (N of about 47 patients) of the phase I ivuxolimab trial is reported in the paper.

For sequencing of the TCRbeta CDR3 region, genomic DNA was extracted from the sorted cells. TCRbeta CDR3 regions were sequenced using the immunoSEQ Assay. This immuneACCESS table, as held by TCRdb, lists in-frame sequences with V and J called but not all clones. Of the missing ones, under half trace to an unresolved V gene in checked studies; the others have no known cause. Across this sample there are fewer than 80,000 clones, with 84% seen only once. The ten most abundant clones make up about 1% of the sample. Patients with a history of autoimmune disease or receiving systemic immunosuppression were excluded from the trial. Peripheral blood for TCR sequencing was collected from all dose cohorts at baseline, on cycle 4 day 1, and on cycle 7 day 1. The samples were drawn from a first-in-human, open-label, multicenter phase I dose-escalation trial of ivuxolimab. Adults with locally advanced or metastatic melanoma, renal cell carcinoma, hepatocellular carcinoma or head and neck squamous cell carcinoma were enrolled in the trial. Before TCR sequencing, CD4+ T cells and CD8+ T cells from peripheral blood were sorted into separate populations.

What the authors observed across the whole study: At doses of 0.1 to 3.0 mg/kg, clonal expansion of both CD4+ and CD8+ T cells in blood was seen between baseline and week 6. Partial responders in the 0.1-3.0 mg/kg groups had among the lowest normalized peripheral clonal expansion, especially among CD8+ T cells. Low levels of normalized T-cell clonal expansion were also seen in some patients who did not respond. Antigen specificity was not determined for the clonally expanded peripheral T cells. On average, CD8+ T cells showed more expanded clones than CD4+ T cells after ivuxolimab.

This clone was counted only a few times. Its antigen is still unknown. Base qualities are not at hand, and no much larger clone is one base apart. The CDR3 sequence holds 13 residues, the cysteine and phenylalanine included. Left in the record is the CDR3 DNA by itself, 39 bases read in frame from the first base. The germline V gene sets CDR1 to SGHVS and CDR2 to FNYEAQ. V drops 5 bases and J drops 5 bases, leaving 9 bases in between. The input for sequencing was CD4+ or CD8+ T cells sorted from blood, taken in a trial of the OX40 agonist ivuxolimab. This TCR was sampled from an adult with an advanced solid tumor such as melanoma, head and neck, liver or kidney cancer. Recombination joined TRBV7-6 with TRBJ1-4; possibly the D gene is TRBD1, per 6 matching bases. The CDR3 reads CASSPGQNEKLFF. The DNA sequence is as follows: TGTGCCAGCAGCCCCGGACAGAATGAAAAACTGTTTTTT.